Detailed here is one T cell receptor (beta chain). This sample was included in a study of blood T cell repertoires in COVID-19. About the research overall: Sample material is recorded as cDNA or gDNA derived from T cells, B-cell-depleted T cells, or PBMCs.

Profiled with immunoSEQ multiplex PCR; TCRdb holds only in-frame clones, not every one. Here the sample spans about 270,000 clones, roughly 93% being singletons. The CDR3 contains 15 residues. V lost 5 bases, J lost 2 bases, and 7 bases stayed unmatched. Germline values: CDR1 KGHSH, CDR2 LQKENI. The sequenced sample consisted of PBMCs or T cells enriched from blood (not recorded which). The receptor's source is a woman aged 40 to 50 with acute COVID-19. The chain recombines TRBV18 with TRBJ1-1; 8 bases line up with TRBD1. Here the CDR3 DNA reads TGTGCCAGCTCAATTTTTACAGGGGGTAACACTGAAGCTTTCTTT. Translated: CASSIFTGGNTEAFF.